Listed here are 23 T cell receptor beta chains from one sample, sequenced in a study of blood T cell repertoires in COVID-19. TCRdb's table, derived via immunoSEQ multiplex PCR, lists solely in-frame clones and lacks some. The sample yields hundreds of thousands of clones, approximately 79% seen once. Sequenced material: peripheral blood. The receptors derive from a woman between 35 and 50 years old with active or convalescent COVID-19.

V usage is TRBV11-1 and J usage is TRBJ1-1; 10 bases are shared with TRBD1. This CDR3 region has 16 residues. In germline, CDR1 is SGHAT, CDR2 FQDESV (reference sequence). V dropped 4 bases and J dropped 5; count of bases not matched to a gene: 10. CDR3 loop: CASSSGQGVARTEAFF. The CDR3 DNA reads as TGTGCCAGCAGCTCTGGACAGGGGGTTGCGCGTACTGAAGCTTTCTTT.

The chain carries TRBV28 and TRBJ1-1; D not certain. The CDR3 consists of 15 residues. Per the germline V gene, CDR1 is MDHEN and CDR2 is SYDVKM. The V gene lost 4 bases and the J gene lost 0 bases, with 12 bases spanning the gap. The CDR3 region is CASSSPGVVNTEAFF. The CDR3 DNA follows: TGTGCCAGCAGTTCCCCCGGGGTGGTGAACACTGAAGCTTTCTTT.

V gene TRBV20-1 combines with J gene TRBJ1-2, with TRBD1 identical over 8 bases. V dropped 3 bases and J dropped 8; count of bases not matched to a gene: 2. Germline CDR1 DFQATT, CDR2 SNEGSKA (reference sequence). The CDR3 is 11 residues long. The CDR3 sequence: CSARGQVGYTF. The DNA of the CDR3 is TGCAGTGCTAGGGGACAGGTCGGCTACACCTTC.

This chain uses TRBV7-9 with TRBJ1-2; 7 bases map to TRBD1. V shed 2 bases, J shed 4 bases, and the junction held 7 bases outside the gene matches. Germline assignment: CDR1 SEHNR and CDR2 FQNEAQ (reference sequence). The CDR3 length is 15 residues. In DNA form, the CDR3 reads TGTGCCAGCAGCTTACCCCGACAGGGAGGCTATGGCTACACCTTC. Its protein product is CASSLPRQGGYGYTF.

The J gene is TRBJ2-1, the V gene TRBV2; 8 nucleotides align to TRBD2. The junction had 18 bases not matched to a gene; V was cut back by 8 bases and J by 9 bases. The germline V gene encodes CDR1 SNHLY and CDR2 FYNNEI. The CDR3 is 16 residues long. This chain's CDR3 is CASQTRVAGLDGEQFF. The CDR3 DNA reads TGTGCCAGCCAGACGCGCGTAGCGGGGCTGGACGGTGAGCAGTTCTTC. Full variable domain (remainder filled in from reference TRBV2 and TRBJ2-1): EPEVTQTPSHQVTQMGQEVILRCVPISNHLYFYWYRQILGQKVEFLVSFYNNEISEKSEIFDDQFSVERPDGSNFTLKIRSTKLEDSAMYFCASQTRVAGLDGEQFFGPGTRLTVL.

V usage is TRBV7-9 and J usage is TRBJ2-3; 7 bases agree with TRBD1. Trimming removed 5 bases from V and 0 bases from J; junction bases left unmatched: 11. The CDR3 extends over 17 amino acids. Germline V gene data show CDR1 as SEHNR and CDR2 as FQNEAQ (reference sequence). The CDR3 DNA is TGTGCCAGCAGCCACCGACAGGGAACCTATAGCACAGATACGCAGTATTTT. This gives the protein CASSHRQGTYSTDTQYF. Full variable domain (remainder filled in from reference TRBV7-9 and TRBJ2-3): DTGVSQNPRHKITKRGQNVTFRCDPISEHNRLYWYRQTLGQGPEFLTYFQNEAQLEKSRLLSDRFSAERPKGSFSTLEIQRTEQGDSAMYLCASSHRQGTYSTDTQYFGPGTRLTVL.

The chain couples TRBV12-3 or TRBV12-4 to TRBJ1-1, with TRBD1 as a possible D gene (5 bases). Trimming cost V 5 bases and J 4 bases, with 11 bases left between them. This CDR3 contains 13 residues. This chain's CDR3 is CASSVPGPTEAFF. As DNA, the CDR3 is TGTGCCAGCAGTGTTCCAGGGCCCACTGAAGCTTTCTTT.

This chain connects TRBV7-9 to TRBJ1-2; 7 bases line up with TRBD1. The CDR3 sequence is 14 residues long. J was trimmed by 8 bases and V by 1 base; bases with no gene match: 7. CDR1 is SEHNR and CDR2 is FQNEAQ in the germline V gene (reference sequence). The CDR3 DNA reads TGTGCCAGCAGCTTAGTCAGGACAGGCGCAGGCTACACCTTC. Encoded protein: CASSLVRTGAGYTF.

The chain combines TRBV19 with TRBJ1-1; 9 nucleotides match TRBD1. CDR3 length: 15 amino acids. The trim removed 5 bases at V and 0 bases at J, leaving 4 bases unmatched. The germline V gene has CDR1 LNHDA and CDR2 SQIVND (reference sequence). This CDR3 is CASSSTGGMNTEAFF. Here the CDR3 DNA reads TGTGCCAGTAGTTCGACAGGGGGAATGAACACTGAAGCTTTCTTT.

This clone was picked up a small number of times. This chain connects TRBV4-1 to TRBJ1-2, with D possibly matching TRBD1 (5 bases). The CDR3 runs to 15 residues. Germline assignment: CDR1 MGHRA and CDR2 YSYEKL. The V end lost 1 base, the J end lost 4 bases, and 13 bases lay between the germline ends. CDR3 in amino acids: CASSQVGRDSYGYTF. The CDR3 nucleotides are TGCGCCAGCAGCCAAGTCGGGCGGGACTCCTATGGCTACACCTTC.

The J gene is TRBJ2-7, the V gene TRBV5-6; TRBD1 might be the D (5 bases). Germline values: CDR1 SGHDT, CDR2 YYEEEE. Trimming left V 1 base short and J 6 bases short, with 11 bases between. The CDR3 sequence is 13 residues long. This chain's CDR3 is CASSLRLQGEQYF. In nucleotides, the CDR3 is TGTGCCAGCAGCTTGAGACTCCAGGGCGAGCAGTACTTC. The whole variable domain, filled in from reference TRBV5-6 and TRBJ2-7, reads DAGVTQSPTHLIKTRGQQVTLRCSPKSGHDTVSWYQQALGQGPQFIFQYYEEEERQRGNFPDRFSGHQFPNYSSELNVNALLLGDSALYLCASSLRLQGEQYFGPGTRLTVT.

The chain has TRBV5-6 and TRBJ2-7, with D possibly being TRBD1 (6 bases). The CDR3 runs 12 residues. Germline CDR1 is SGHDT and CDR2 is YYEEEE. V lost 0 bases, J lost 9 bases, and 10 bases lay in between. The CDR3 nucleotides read TGTGCCAGCAGCTTGGAGGGGGACGCGCAGTACTTC. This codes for CASSLEGDAQYF.

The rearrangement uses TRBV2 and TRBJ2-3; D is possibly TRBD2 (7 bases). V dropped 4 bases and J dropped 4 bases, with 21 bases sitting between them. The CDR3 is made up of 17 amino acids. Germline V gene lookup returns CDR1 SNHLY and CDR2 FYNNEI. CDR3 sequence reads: CASSVNKGGTPPDTQYF. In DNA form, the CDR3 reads TGTGCCAGCAGTGTCAACAAGGGGGGGACCCCGCCAGATACGCAGTATTTT. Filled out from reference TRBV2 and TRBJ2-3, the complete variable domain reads EPEVTQTPSHQVTQMGQEVILRCVPISNHLYFYWYRQILGQKVEFLVSFYNNEISEKSEIFDDQFSVERPDGSNFTLKIRSTKLEDSAMYFCASSVNKGGTPPDTQYFGPGTRLTVL.

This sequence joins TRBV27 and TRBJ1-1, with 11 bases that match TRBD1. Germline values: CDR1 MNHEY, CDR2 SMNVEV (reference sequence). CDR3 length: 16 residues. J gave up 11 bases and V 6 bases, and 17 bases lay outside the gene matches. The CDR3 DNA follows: TGTGCCAGCAGACACGGACAGGGGGCCGCCGGTTTCCCCGCTTTCTTT. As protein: CASRHGQGAAGFPAFF.

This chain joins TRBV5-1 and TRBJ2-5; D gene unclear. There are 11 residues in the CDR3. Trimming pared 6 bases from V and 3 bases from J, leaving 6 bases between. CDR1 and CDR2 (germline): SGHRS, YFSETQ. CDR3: CASKREETQYF. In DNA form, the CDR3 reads TGCGCCAGCAAACGAGAAGAGACCCAGTACTTC.

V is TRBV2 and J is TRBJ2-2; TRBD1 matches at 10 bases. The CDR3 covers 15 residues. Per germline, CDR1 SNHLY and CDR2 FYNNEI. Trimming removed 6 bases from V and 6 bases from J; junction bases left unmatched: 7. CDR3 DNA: TGTGCCAGCAGGGGGACAGGGGCACAGGCCGGGGAGCTGTTTTTT. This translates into CASRGTGAQAGELFF.

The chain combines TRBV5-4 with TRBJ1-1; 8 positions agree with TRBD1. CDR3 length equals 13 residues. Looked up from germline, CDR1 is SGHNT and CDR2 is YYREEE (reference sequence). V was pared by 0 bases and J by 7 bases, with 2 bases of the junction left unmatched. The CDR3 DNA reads TGTGCCAGCAGCTTGGAGGGGACAGGTGAAGCTTTCTTT. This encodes CASSLEGTGEAFF.

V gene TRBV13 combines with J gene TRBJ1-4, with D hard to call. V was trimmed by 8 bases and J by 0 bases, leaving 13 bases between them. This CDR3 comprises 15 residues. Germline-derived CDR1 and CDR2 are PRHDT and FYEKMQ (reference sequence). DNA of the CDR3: TGTGCCAGCTCCTCGACTTGGGCAACTAATGAAAAACTGTTTTTT. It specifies CASSSTWATNEKLFF.

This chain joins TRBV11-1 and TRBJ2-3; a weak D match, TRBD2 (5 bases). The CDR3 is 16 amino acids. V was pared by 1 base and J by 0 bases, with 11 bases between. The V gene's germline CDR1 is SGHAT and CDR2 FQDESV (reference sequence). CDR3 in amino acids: CASSLVRGSSTDTQYF. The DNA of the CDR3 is TGTGCCAGCAGCTTAGTTCGGGGTTCCAGCACAGATACGCAGTATTTT.

CDR3 region: CASSEGDRLRAGELFF. The CDR3 DNA reads as TGTGCCAGCAGTGAAGGTGACAGGCTAAGGGCCGGGGAGCTGTTTTTT. The genes are TRBV2 and TRBJ2-2, with a weak D call TRBD1 (6 bases). The CDR3 has 16 amino acids. Per germline, CDR1 SNHLY and CDR2 FYNNEI. Trimming took off 1 base at V and 6 bases at J, with 15 bases between the two ends.

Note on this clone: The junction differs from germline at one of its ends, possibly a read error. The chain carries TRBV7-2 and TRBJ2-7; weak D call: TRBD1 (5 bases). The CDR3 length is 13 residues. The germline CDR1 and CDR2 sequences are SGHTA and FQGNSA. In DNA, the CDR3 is TGTGCCAGCACCTCAAGTCCCCAGGGCCCCTTGGACTTC. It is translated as CASTSSPQGPLDF. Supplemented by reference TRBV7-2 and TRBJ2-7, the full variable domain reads GAGVSQSPSNKVTEKGKDVELRCDPISGHTALYWYRQSLGQGLEFLIYFQGNSAPDKSGLPSDRFSAERTGGSVSTLTIQRTQQEDSAVYLCASTSSPQGPLDFGPGTRLTVT.

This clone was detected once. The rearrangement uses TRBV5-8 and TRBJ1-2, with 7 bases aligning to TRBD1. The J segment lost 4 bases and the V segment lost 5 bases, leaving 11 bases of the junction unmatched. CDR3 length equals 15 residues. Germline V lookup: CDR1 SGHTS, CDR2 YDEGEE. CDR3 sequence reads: CASRPRDSLFYGYTF. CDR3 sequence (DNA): TGTGCCAGCAGGCCCCGGGACAGCCTTTTCTATGGCTACACCTTC.

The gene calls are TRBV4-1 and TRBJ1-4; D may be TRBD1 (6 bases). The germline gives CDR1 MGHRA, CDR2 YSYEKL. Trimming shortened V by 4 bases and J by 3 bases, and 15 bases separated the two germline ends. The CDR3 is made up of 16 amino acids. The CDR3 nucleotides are TGCGCCAGCAGCCTGCGGGGGGCCGAGGCTAATGAAAAACTGTTTTTT. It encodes CASSLRGAEANEKLFF.